This T cell receptor beta chain was identified in a study of cytomegalovirus exposure and HLA in healthy donors. At the level of the study: Sequencing of some 200 million T cells in an earlier analysis found 100 million to 140 million unique TCR beta sequences. Study-wide results and limits: A reported reduction in N-insertions relative to the roughly 700-donor mean was seen in an Asian-associated ancestry cluster in a later analysis.

The primer mix had 60 Vbeta and 13 Jbeta primers. The assay was immunoSEQ multiplex PCR, and TCRdb's table has in-frame clones only and misses some. The repertoire holds some 170,000 clones, with approximately 78% as singletons. The CDR3 length is 14 residues. Looked up from germline, CDR1 is PRHDT and CDR2 is FYEKMQ (reference sequence). With V trimmed by 5 bases and J by 5 bases, 5 bases remained unmatched. Each of the donors was a healthy bone marrow donor. This clone was observed a few times. Its antigen is unknown. Material for sequencing was PBMCs. J is TRBJ2-7 and V is TRBV13; 11 bases line up with TRBD2. The sequence was obtained from a human donor in good health. The CDR3, as DNA: TGTGCCAGCAGCCCAACTAGCGGGGGCGACGAGCAGTACTTC. Protein product: CASSPTSGGDEQYF.